Presented here are 23 T cell receptor beta chains from one specimen sequenced in a study of OX40 agonist ivuxolimab in advanced cancers. Assay used: immunoSEQ multiplex PCR; TCRdb lists only in-frame clones, some missing. The table lists 70,000 to 95,000 clones, 80% to 90% of them singletons. The sample consisted of CD4+ or CD8+ T cells sorted from blood, taken in a trial of the OX40 agonist ivuxolimab. These receptors all come from an adult with an advanced solid tumor such as melanoma, head and neck, liver or kidney cancer.

The CDR3 DNA reads TGCAGCGTTGAGGGACAGGGGGCTGATGAGCAGTTCTTC. This encodes CSVEGQGADEQFF. The chain recombines TRBV29-1 with TRBJ2-1; 12 bases map to TRBD1. This CDR3 has 13 residues. The trim removed 3 bases at V and 8 bases at J, leaving 2 bases unmatched. Germline V lookup: CDR1 SQVTM, CDR2 ANQGSEA.

J is TRBJ2-7 and V is TRBV6-5, with TRBD1 as a possible D gene (8 bases). CDR3 length equals 16 residues. The V end was cut by 1 base, the J end by 1 base, with 14 bases between. The V gene's germline CDR1 is MNHEY and CDR2 SVGAGI. The CDR3 sequence is CASSYLGQGGSYEQYF. DNA for the CDR3: TGTGCCAGCAGTTACTTAGGACAGGGAGGGTCCTACGAGCAGTACTTC.

The chain carries TRBV7-9 and TRBJ1-4; D is unresolved. The CDR3 length is 16 residues. Germline V CDR1 and CDR2: SEHNR, FQNEAQ (reference sequence). V lost 5 bases and J lost 2, with 15 bases in between. The CDR3 DNA is TGTGCCAGCAGCCCCCACAAGGGTGGCACTAATGAAAAACTGTTTTTT. Translation gives CASSPHKGGTNEKLFF.

The chain's CDR3 is CASSHQGAGNTEAFF. The DNA of the CDR3 is TGTGCCAGCAGTCATCAGGGGGCAGGGAACACTGAAGCTTTCTTT. The chain recombines TRBV28 with TRBJ1-1; 8 bases are shared with TRBD1. Germline-derived CDR1 and CDR2 are MDHEN and SYDVKM. J lost 1 base, V lost 5 bases, and 6 bases had no gene match. The CDR3 runs to 15 residues.

V is TRBV30 and J is TRBJ2-1, with 9 bases that match TRBD2. CDR1 is GTSNPN and CDR2 is SVGIG in the germline V gene (reference sequence). CDR3 size: 13 residues. Trimming took 3 bases from V and 10 from J; bases not matched to a gene: 7. CDR3 in DNA: TGTGCCTGGAGACGTCCAGCGGGGGGAGAGCAGTTCTTC. Amino acid sequence: CAWRRPAGGEQFF.

The chain recombines TRBV11-2 with TRBJ2-3; the D gene is possibly TRBD2 (5 bases). Germline loops: CDR1 SGHAT, CDR2 FQNNGV. V gave up 5 bases and J gave up 0 bases, with 18 bases separating them. The CDR3 totals 17 residues. Here the CDR3 DNA reads TGTGCCAGCAGCGGCCGGGGAAGCTCAGCTAGCACAGATACGCAGTATTTT. Its translation is CASSGRGSSASTDTQYF.

This clone has more than one count but fewer than ten. The genes are TRBV10-1 and TRBJ2-3, with TRBD2 identical over 8 bases. The CDR3 runs to 15 residues. Trimming removed 8 bases from V and 4 bases from J; junction bases left unmatched: 11. Germline assignment: CDR1 WNHNN and CDR2 SYGVQD (reference sequence). DNA of the CDR3: TGCGCCAGCTCGCAAGGGACTAGGGACGCAGATACGCAGTATTTT. Its translation is CASSQGTRDADTQYF.

This sequence joins TRBV30 and TRBJ2-7; D is perhaps TRBD1 or TRBD2 (5 bases each). The V end lost 3 bases, the J end lost 6 bases, and 18 bases lay between the germline ends. Germline V CDR1 and CDR2: GTSNPN, SVGIG (reference sequence). This CDR3 is built from 14 residues. The CDR3 here is CAWSHAGTGREQYF. The CDR3 DNA reads as TGTGCCTGGAGCCATGCCGGGACGGGACGCGAGCAGTACTTC. Full variable domain (missing parts from reference TRBV30 and TRBJ2-7): SQTIHQWPATLVQPVGSPLSLECTVEGTSNPNLYWYRQAAGRGLQLLFYSVGIGQISSEVPQNLSASRPQDRQFILSSKKLLLSDSGFYLCAWSHAGTGREQYFGPGTRLTVT.

The chain recombines TRBV7-9 with TRBJ2-3, with 12 nucleotides matching TRBD2. The junction had 9 bases not matched to a gene; V was cut back by 5 bases and J by 0 bases. The CDR3 runs 18 residues. The germline CDR1 and CDR2 sequences are SEHNR and FQNEAQ (reference sequence). CDR3 in amino acids: CASSPFIGLAGSTDTQYF. DNA for the CDR3: TGTGCCAGCAGCCCCTTTATTGGACTAGCGGGGAGCACAGATACGCAGTATTTT.

This chain joins TRBV5-1 and TRBJ1-6; D not resolved. This CDR3 is built from 13 residues. Per the germline V gene, CDR1 is SGHRS and CDR2 is YFSETQ. Trimming left V 0 bases short and J 9 bases short, with 7 bases between. The CDR3 protein is CASSLETVSPLHF. DNA for the CDR3: TGCGCCAGCAGCTTGGAAACAGTTTCACCCCTCCACTTT.

The V call is TRBV19, the J call TRBJ1-1; D uncertain. Per the germline V gene, CDR1 is LNHDA and CDR2 is SQIVND (reference sequence). The CDR3 covers 14 residues. The V gene lost 7 bases and the J gene lost 0 bases, with 12 bases spanning the gap. The CDR3 DNA reads TGTGCCAGTACCGACACACGCGTGAACACTGAAGCTTTCTTT. Translated, it gives CASTDTRVNTEAFF.

The J gene is TRBJ2-7, the V gene TRBV7-2; 10 positions match TRBD2. Germline CDR1 SGHTA, CDR2 FQGNSA. The CDR3 has 15 amino acids. V was pared by 5 bases and J by 1 base, with 5 bases of the junction left unmatched. CDR3 in DNA: TGTGCCAGCAGCCTCACTAGCGGGGATTCCTACGAGCAGTACTTC. Protein product: CASSLTSGDSYEQYF.

V usage is TRBV7-9 and J usage is TRBJ1-2; D perhaps matches TRBD1 (6 bases). The CDR3 has 13 amino acids. Germline lookup yields CDR1 SEHNR and CDR2 FQNEAQ (reference sequence). The germline V and J ends were trimmed by 5 bases and 8 bases, with 15 bases remaining between them. The CDR3 region is CASSQAYREGYTF. CDR3 nucleotide sequence: TGTGCCAGCAGCCAGGCCTACAGGGAGGGCTACACCTTC.

The chain carries TRBV28 and TRBJ1-3; 8 nucleotides line up with TRBD1. There are 15 residues in the CDR3. The V gene end was trimmed by 5 bases and the J gene end by 3 bases; junction bases not matched to a gene: 6. The germline gives CDR1 MDHEN, CDR2 SYDVKM. CDR3 sequence reads: CASSARGTGGNTIYF. For the CDR3, the DNA is TGTGCCAGCAGTGCCCGAGGGACAGGTGGAAACACCATATATTTT.

In DNA form, the CDR3 reads TGTGCCAGCAGCTTGACGGGTTTTAGCTCTGGAAACACCATATATTTT. It yields the protein CASSLTGFSSGNTIYF. The rearrangement uses TRBV5-4 and TRBJ1-3; no definite D call. The V gene lost 1 base and the J gene lost 0 bases, with 11 bases spanning the gap. The germline V gene encodes CDR1 SGHNT and CDR2 YYREEE (reference sequence). CDR3 length: 16 residues.

The rearrangement joins TRBV27 to TRBJ2-6, with D possibly being TRBD2 (5 bases). Germline CDR1 is MNHEY and CDR2 is SMNVEV (reference sequence). The V and J ends lost 6 bases and 4 bases respectively, with 22 bases between them. The CDR3 is made up of 18 amino acids. The CDR3 DNA reads TGTGCCAGCAGATCAGGAGGCCCCCCTTTATCCGGGGCCAACGTCCTGACTTTC. Translating gives CASRSGGPPLSGANVLTF.

J is TRBJ1-1 and V is TRBV7-2; D remains ambiguous. V was shortened by 6 bases and J by 1 base, with 3 bases between the two germline ends. Germline lookup yields CDR1 SGHTA and CDR2 FQGNSA. The CDR3 is 11 residues long. CDR3 region: CASRRNTEAFF. Here the CDR3 DNA reads TGTGCCAGCAGACGGAACACTGAAGCTTTCTTT. Variable domain in full (rest from reference TRBV7-2 and TRBJ1-1): GAGVSQSPSNKVTEKGKDVELRCDPISGHTALYWYRQSLGQGLEFLIYFQGNSAPDKSGLPSDRFSAERTGGSVSTLTIQRTQQEDSAVYLCASRRNTEAFFGQGTRLTVV.

CDR3 coding DNA: TGTGCCAGCAGCGTCCACAGGGGTACTGAAGCTTTCTTT. It yields the protein CASSVHRGTEAFF. The chain uses TRBV14 and TRBJ1-1, with 7 bases matching TRBD1. Germline V lookup: CDR1 SGHDN, CDR2 FVKESK. This CDR3 spans 13 amino acids. V lost 5 bases, J lost 5 bases, and 5 bases stayed unmatched.

This chain connects TRBV9 to TRBJ2-2, with D unclear. The V end was cut by 3 bases, the J end by 7 bases, with 10 bases between. There are 13 residues in the CDR3. Germline CDR1 and CDR2: SGDLS and YYNGEE. The CDR3 sequence is CASSDLDVGELFF. CDR3 coding DNA: TGTGCCAGCAGCGACCTAGACGTCGGGGAGCTGTTTTTT.

V gene TRBV5-4 combines with J gene TRBJ2-4; maybe TRBD2 (6 bases). Trimming pared 3 bases from V and 6 bases from J, leaving 19 bases between. The CDR3 is 16 residues long. Germline V gives CDR1 SGHNT, CDR2 YYREEE (reference sequence). CDR3: CASSSPLSGVRNIQYF. The CDR3 DNA sequence: TGTGCCAGCAGCTCCCCCCTCTCGGGAGTAAGAAACATTCAGTACTTC.

Points on this clone: Other DNA sequences in this sample translate to the same CDR3. CDR3 in amino acids: CASSLPNNEQFF. The CDR3, as DNA: TGTGCCAGCAGCTTGCCCAACAATGAGCAGTTCTTC. This chain uses TRBV5-6 with TRBJ2-1; the D is unclear. The CDR3 loop spans 12 amino acids. CDR1 and CDR2 from the germline V gene are SGHDT and YYEEEE. V lost 1 base and J lost 5, with 4 bases in between. Supplemented by reference TRBV5-6 and TRBJ2-1, the full variable domain reads DAGVTQSPTHLIKTRGQQVTLRCSPKSGHDTVSWYQQALGQGPQFIFQYYEEEERQRGNFPDRFSGHQFPNYSSELNVNALLLGDSALYLCASSLPNNEQFFGPGTRLTVL.

The CDR3 DNA is TGTGCCAGCAGCCCGCGGCCGAACACTGAAGCTTTCTTT. Encoded protein: CASSPRPNTEAFF. The chain has TRBV6-5 and TRBJ1-1; D remains ambiguous. Trimming left V 6 bases short and J 1 base short, with 9 bases between. This CDR3 contains 13 residues. Germline V gene sequence: CDR1 MNHEY, CDR2 SVGAGI.

The chain has TRBV19 and TRBJ1-5, with D maybe TRBD1 (6 bases). Between the trimmed V and J ends, which lost 3 bases and 4 bases, there was a span of 10 bases. The CDR3 covers 14 residues. CDR1 LNHDA and CDR2 SQIVND come from the germline V gene (reference sequence). The CDR3 region has the DNA TGTGCCAGTAGTATTCGGACAGATAATCAGCCCCAGCATTTT. Translation gives CASSIRTDNQPQHF.